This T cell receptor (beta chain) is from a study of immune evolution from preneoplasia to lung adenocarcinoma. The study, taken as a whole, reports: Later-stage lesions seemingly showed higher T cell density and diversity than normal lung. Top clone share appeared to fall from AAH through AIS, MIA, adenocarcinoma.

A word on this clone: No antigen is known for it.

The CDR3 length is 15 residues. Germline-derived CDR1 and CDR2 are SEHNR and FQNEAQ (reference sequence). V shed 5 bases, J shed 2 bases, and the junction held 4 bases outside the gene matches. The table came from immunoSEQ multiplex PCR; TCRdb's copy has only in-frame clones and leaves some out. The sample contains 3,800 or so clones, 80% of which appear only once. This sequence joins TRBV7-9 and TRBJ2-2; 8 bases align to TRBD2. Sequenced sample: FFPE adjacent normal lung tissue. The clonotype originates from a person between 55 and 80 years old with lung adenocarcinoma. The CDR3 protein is CASSPGGANTGELFF. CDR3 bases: TGTGCCAGCAGCCCCGGGGGGGCTAACACCGGGGAGCTGTTTTTT.